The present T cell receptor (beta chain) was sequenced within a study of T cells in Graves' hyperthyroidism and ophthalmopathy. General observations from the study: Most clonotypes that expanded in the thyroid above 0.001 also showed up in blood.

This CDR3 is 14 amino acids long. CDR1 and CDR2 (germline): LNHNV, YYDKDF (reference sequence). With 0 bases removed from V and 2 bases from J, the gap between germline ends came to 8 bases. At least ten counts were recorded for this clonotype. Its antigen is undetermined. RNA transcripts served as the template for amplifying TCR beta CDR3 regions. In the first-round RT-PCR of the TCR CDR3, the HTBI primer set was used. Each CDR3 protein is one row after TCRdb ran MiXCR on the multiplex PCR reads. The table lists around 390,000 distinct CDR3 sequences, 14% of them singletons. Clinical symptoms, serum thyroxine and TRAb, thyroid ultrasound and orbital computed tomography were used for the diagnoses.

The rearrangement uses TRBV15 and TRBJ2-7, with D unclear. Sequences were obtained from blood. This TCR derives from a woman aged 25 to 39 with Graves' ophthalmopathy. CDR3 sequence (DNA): TGTGCCACCAGCAGAGATTTTACCACCTACGAGCAGTACTTC. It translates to CATSRDFTTYEQYF.